Listed here are 17 T cell receptor beta chains from one sample, sequenced in a study of T-cell reconstitution after alpha-beta-depleted transplantation in children listed by TCRdb under 2016. The receptor library was made with PCR. Sequencing was carried out with an Illumina HiSeq 2500. TCR library preparation used molecular barcoding, with unique molecular identifiers applied to normalize quantification of the TCRbeta repertoire. In TCRdb, the public reads were trimmed at Q25 with fastp and aligned with MiXCR, with productive beta chains retained. Each record represents a unique CDR3 protein, reported with the most common genes and DNA among its rows. This sample comprises some 350,000 distinct CDR3 sequences, over 9% of them detected only once. The ten largest make up under 3% of the sample. The sequenced sample was PBMCs from the stem cell graft donor, obtained from the stem cell graft. Receptors were obtained from a human donor who donated a stem cell graft to a child with acute lymphoblastic leukemia.

This chain joins TRBV2 and TRBJ2-7; D possibly corresponds to TRBD2 (5 bases). The germline V gene encodes CDR1 SNHLY and CDR2 FYNNEI. The germline V and J ends were trimmed by 6 bases and 2 bases, with 14 bases remaining between them. The CDR3 loop spans 14 amino acids. The CDR3 region is CASSPRELPYEQYF. The CDR3, as DNA: TGTGCCAGCAGCCCAAGGGAGCTGCCCTACGAGCAGTACTTC.

The DNA for the CDR3 is TGCGCCAGCAGCTTCGGAATGGGGACAGGGGTCGATAATGAGCAGTTCTTC. It yields the protein CASSFGMGTGVDNEQFF. This chain links TRBV5-1 with TRBJ2-1, with 10 nucleotides matching TRBD1. Looked up from germline, CDR1 is SGHRS and CDR2 is YFSETQ. The CDR3 length is 17 residues. The J segment lost 7 bases and the V segment lost 2 bases, leaving 12 bases of the junction unmatched.

V gene TRBV6-4 combines with J gene TRBJ2-7; the D gene could be TRBD1 or TRBD2 (5 bases each). This CDR3 is built from 15 residues. Trimming left V 10 bases short and J 2 bases short, with 21 bases between. CDR1 MRHNA and CDR2 SNTAGT come from the germline V gene. The CDR3 DNA is TGTGCCAACGACCGGGGCGATAAGGACCCCTACGAGCAGTACTTC. Its translation: CANDRGDKDPYEQYF.

This clonotype was detected a few times. The chain links TRBV7-9 to TRBJ2-7, with D possibly being TRBD1 or TRBD2 (5 bases each). CDR3 size: 16 residues. Germline V lookup: CDR1 SEHNR, CDR2 FQNEAQ (reference sequence). The V end lost 2 bases, the J end lost 2 bases, and 16 bases lay between the germline ends. CDR3 nucleotide sequence: TGTGCCAGCAGCTTATATGAGGGCAGGGAGCCCTACGAGCAGTACTTC. Protein product: CASSLYEGREPYEQYF.

The table lists this clonotype with a few counts. The chain combines TRBV7-9 with TRBJ1-4; D is unresolved. CDR3 length: 17 residues. Looked up from germline, CDR1 is SEHNR and CDR2 is FQNEAQ (reference sequence). V was pared by 4 bases and J by 2 bases, with 17 bases between. In DNA, the CDR3 is TGTGCCAGCAGCTCCCCCTCGGGGTTAGGCACTAATGAAAAACTGTTTTTT. Residues: CASSSPSGLGTNEKLFF.

This clonotype was seen a few times. The gene calls are TRBV4-3 and TRBJ1-1, with TRBD1 matching over 10 bases. Germline assignment: CDR1 LGHNA and CDR2 YSLEER. The CDR3 is 17 amino acids. V dropped 2 bases and J dropped 1; count of bases not matched to a gene: 7. The DNA for the CDR3 is TGCGCCAGCAGCCAACGGACAGGGGGATACGGGAACACTGAAGCTTTCTTT. Translation gives CASSQRTGGYGNTEAFF.

This clonotype was observed many times. V and J are TRBV2 and TRBJ1-2, with a weak D call TRBD1 (6 bases). The CDR3 loop spans 14 amino acids. Germline V gives CDR1 SNHLY, CDR2 FYNNEI. The germline V and J ends were trimmed by 8 bases and 8 bases, with 21 bases remaining between them. The CDR3: CASGEEVTGRGYTF. The CDR3 nucleotides are TGTGCCAGCGGAGAGGAAGTTACAGGGAGAGGCTACACCTTC.

This clonotype was counted only a few times. This chain joins TRBV10-3 and TRBJ2-6, with a possible D match to TRBD2 (6 bases). V lost 0 bases to trimming and J lost 0 bases, with 15 bases between them. Germline-derived CDR1 and CDR2 are ENHRY and SYGVKD. CDR3 length: 19 amino acids. For the CDR3, the DNA is TGTGCCATCAGTGAGTCGAATGGAGGGGACCACTCTGGGGCCAACGTCCTGACTTTC. This gives the protein CAISESNGGDHSGANVLTF.

The chain joins TRBV25-1 to TRBJ2-3; 7 positions agree with TRBD1. V lost 1 base and J lost 0; bases outside the gene matches: 4. Germline CDR1 reads MGHDK; CDR2 reads SYGVNS. CDR3 length: 16 amino acids. The CDR3 sequence: CASSESKGASTDTQYF. In DNA form, the CDR3 reads TGTGCCAGCAGTGAATCGAAGGGGGCTAGCACAGATACGCAGTATTTT.

This clonotype was detected many times. This chain uses TRBV5-1 with TRBJ2-7, with 7 bases that match TRBD1. This CDR3 region has 16 residues. Germline V lookup: CDR1 SGHRS, CDR2 YFSETQ. V shed 3 bases and J 4 bases; nucleotides not matched to a gene: 13. In DNA, the CDR3 is TGCGCCAGCAGCTCTGGGGACAGCTCCCTTCTTTACGAGCAGTACTTC. It is translated as CASSSGDSSLLYEQYF.

In this sample, this clonotype turned up many times. The V call is TRBV11-3, the J call TRBJ2-7; no reliable D call. Germline loops: CDR1 SGHNT, CDR2 YENEEA. This CDR3 has 13 amino acids. V dropped 3 bases and J dropped 1 base, with 7 bases sitting between them. CDR3 region: CASSFDGSYEQYF. CDR3 in DNA: TGTGCCAGCAGCTTTGACGGTTCCTACGAGCAGTACTTC.

The table lists this clonotype with a few counts. CDR3 residues: CASSVEAANTGELFF. The CDR3 DNA sequence: TGTGCCAGCAGCGTAGAAGCGGCGAACACCGGGGAGCTGTTTTTT. The chain recombines TRBV9 with TRBJ2-2; possibly TRBD2 for D (5 bases). V was pared by 0 bases and J by 0 bases, with 6 bases between. CDR1 is SGDLS and CDR2 is YYNGEE in the germline V gene. The CDR3 has 15 residues.

This clonotype was picked up a small number of times. The chain links TRBV5-5 to TRBJ1-2; 12 positions match TRBD1. From germline, CDR1 is SGHKS and CDR2 YYEKEE (reference sequence). The CDR3 has 18 amino acids. J gave up 4 bases and V 0 bases, and 10 bases lay outside the gene matches. CDR3 loop: CASSLAGTGGFSSYGYTF. The CDR3 coding sequence is TGTGCCAGCAGCTTGGCCGGGACAGGGGGCTTCAGTAGCTATGGCTACACCTTC.

The rearrangement joins TRBV4-2 to TRBJ2-2, with 10 bases identical to TRBD1. The V gene end was trimmed by 3 bases and the J gene end by 1 base; junction bases not matched to a gene: 2. The CDR3 runs 16 residues. CDR1 LGHNA and CDR2 YNFKEQ come from the germline V gene. Here the CDR3 reads CASSHGDRGNTGELFF. CDR3 in DNA: TGTGCCAGCAGCCACGGGGACAGGGGGAACACCGGGGAGCTGTTTTTT.

Many counts were recorded for this clonotype. The chain couples TRBV29-1 to TRBJ2-7; no clear D. The CDR3 is 11 amino acids. Trimming took off 4 bases at V and 3 bases at J, with 7 bases between the two ends. CDR1 SQVTM and CDR2 ANQGSEA come from the germline V gene. CDR3 protein: CSVGAGYEQYF. The CDR3 coding sequence is TGCAGCGTTGGGGCTGGCTACGAGCAGTACTTC.

The gene calls are TRBV7-2 and TRBJ1-1, with a tentative D call TRBD1 (6 bases). Germline values: CDR1 SGHTA, CDR2 FQGNSA. This CDR3 has 14 residues. The V end was cut by 2 bases, the J end by 5 bases, with 12 bases between. The CDR3: CASSLNRVETEAFF. The CDR3, as DNA: TGTGCCAGCAGCTTAAACAGGGTGGAGACTGAAGCTTTCTTT.

The chain combines TRBV18 with TRBJ1-1; no reliable D call. Germline V gives CDR1 KGHSH, CDR2 LQKENI. The CDR3 has 13 amino acids. The V end was cut by 4 bases, the J end by 3 bases, with 9 bases between. Here the CDR3 reads CASSLTPDTEAFF. The CDR3, as DNA: TGTGCCAGCTCACTGACCCCGGACACTGAAGCTTTCTTT.